The 28 T cell receptor beta chains below all came from one sample that was sequenced in a study of blood T cell repertoires in COVID-19. Method: immunoSEQ multiplex PCR; TCRdb's copy keeps in-frame clones and lacks some. This sample has about 130,000 clones; around 73% occur once, and the top ten carry about a tenth. The sample comprised peripheral blood. The source is a man in his 60s who had recovered from COVID-19.

The chain uses TRBV15 and TRBJ1-2; D is uncertain. Trimming shortened V by 0 bases and J by 8 bases, and 10 bases separated the two germline ends. This CDR3 comprises 13 residues. Per the germline V gene, CDR1 is LNHNV and CDR2 is YYDKDF (reference sequence). CDR3 DNA sequence: TGTGCCACCAGCAGAGAGGACCGGGAAGGCTACACCTTC. Translated, it gives CATSREDREGYTF.

This chain uses TRBV5-1 with TRBJ2-3, with TRBD1 as a possible D gene (5 bases). V shed 4 bases and J shed 1 base, with 10 bases lying between them. CDR1 and CDR2 (germline): SGHRS, YFSETQ. This CDR3 is 14 amino acids long. The CDR3 loop reads CASSLRGGTDTQYF. CDR3 coding DNA: TGCGCCAGCAGCCTAAGGGGCGGCACAGATACGCAGTATTTT.

This clone was counted a few times. J is TRBJ2-3 and V is TRBV4-1, with 7 nucleotides matching TRBD2. The germline V gene has CDR1 MGHRA and CDR2 YSYEKL. This CDR3 has 15 residues. The V gene end was trimmed by 1 base and the J gene end by 2 bases; junction bases not matched to a gene: 3. The CDR3 spells CASSQARGYTDTQYF. CDR3 sequence (DNA): TGCGCCAGCAGCCAAGCGCGGGGGTACACAGATACGCAGTATTTT.

This sequence joins TRBV6-2 or TRBV6-3 and TRBJ1-5; D remains ambiguous. CDR3 length: 15 amino acids. The V end lost 5 bases, the J end lost 2 bases, and 13 bases lay between the germline ends. Per the germline V gene, CDR1 is MNHEY and CDR2 is SVGEGT. CDR3: CASSPPSSGNQPQHF. Here the CDR3 DNA reads TGTGCCAGCAGTCCCCCAAGTTCGGGCAATCAGCCCCAGCATTTT.

The V gene is TRBV20-1, the J gene TRBJ2-1; 10 bases fit TRBD2. Unmatched junction bases numbered 9, after V lost 3 bases and J lost 4 bases. Per germline, CDR1 DFQATT and CDR2 SNEGSKA (reference sequence). The CDR3 spans 16 residues. The chain's CDR3 is CSASRTLSGRYNEQFF. The CDR3 coding sequence is TGCAGTGCTAGTCGCACTCTTAGCGGGAGGTACAATGAGCAGTTCTTC.

The rearrangement links TRBV3-1 (or the pseudogene TRBV3-2) to TRBJ2-7; no clear D gene. The CDR3 loop spans 14 amino acids. The V gene's germline CDR1 is LGHDT and CDR2 YNNKEL (reference sequence). With 2 bases removed from V and 5 bases from J, the gap between germline ends came to 13 bases. CDR3 sequence: CASSQFRERDEQYF. The CDR3 region has the DNA TGTGCCAGCAGCCAATTCCGTGAACGGGACGAGCAGTACTTC.

V and J are TRBV18 and TRBJ2-7; 7 bases map to TRBD1. In germline, CDR1 is KGHSH, CDR2 LQKENI. CDR3 size: 15 residues. V dropped 5 bases and J dropped 2; count of bases not matched to a gene: 9. The CDR3 DNA follows: TGTGCCAGCTCATCTGAGAGGGGGCTCGCCTACGAGCAGTACTTC. This codes for CASSSERGLAYEQYF.

The chain carries TRBV30 and TRBJ2-1, with D maybe TRBD2 (6 bases). V gave up 4 bases and J gave up 6 bases, with 16 bases separating them. CDR1 and CDR2 from the germline V gene are GTSNPN and SVGIG (reference sequence). This CDR3 contains 14 residues. The CDR3 sequence is CAWNGAGRFNEQFF. CDR3 in DNA: TGTGCCTGGAACGGTGCGGGGAGGTTCAATGAGCAGTTCTTC.

V usage is TRBV28 and J usage is TRBJ2-5; perhaps TRBD2 as D (5 bases). The CDR3 sequence is 15 residues long. Germline values: CDR1 MDHEN, CDR2 SYDVKM. V lost 2 bases to trimming and J lost 1 base, with 11 bases between them. CDR3 nucleotides: TGTGCCAGCAGTTTAGACCGGAGGCCCCAAGAGACCCAGTACTTC. Translating it yields CASSLDRRPQETQYF.

The CDR3 coding sequence is TGTGCCAGCAGTGCAGGGACAGCCTACGAGCAGTACTTC. It encodes CASSAGTAYEQYF. The chain uses TRBV12-3 or TRBV12-4 and TRBJ2-7, with 7 bases that match TRBD1. The CDR3 sequence is 13 residues long. Trimming at V came to 5 bases and at J to 2 bases, leaving 3 bases not matched to a gene.

The rearrangement links TRBV28 to TRBJ2-3; D gene ambiguous. The CDR3 totals 15 residues. The germline V gene has CDR1 MDHEN and CDR2 SYDVKM. Between the trimmed V and J ends, which lost 5 bases and 0 bases, there was a span of 12 bases. The CDR3 region is CASSPLGESTDTQYF. The CDR3 DNA is TGTGCCAGCAGTCCTCTAGGAGAAAGCACAGATACGCAGTATTTT. The whole variable domain, filled in from reference TRBV28 and TRBJ2-3, reads DVKVTQSSRYLVKRTGEKVFLECVQDMDHENMFWYRQDPGLGLRLIYFSYDVKMKEKGDIPEGYSVSREKKERFSLILESASTNQTSMYLCASSPLGESTDTQYFGPGTRLTVL.

This clone was seen ten or more times. The V gene is TRBV19, the J gene TRBJ1-1; D gene unclear. V lost 6 bases to trimming and J lost 6 bases, with 17 bases between them. The CDR3 runs to 14 residues. Germline V gene lookup returns CDR1 LNHDA and CDR2 SQIVND (reference sequence). CDR3 DNA sequence: TGTGCCAGTAGCTATCTTGGAGGTGGGGCTGAAGCTTTCTTT. It encodes CASSYLGGGAEAFF. Complete variable domain (other parts from reference TRBV19 and TRBJ1-1): DGGITQSPKYLFRKEGQNVTLSCEQNLNHDAMYWYRQDPGQGLRLIYYSQIVNDFQKGDIAEGYSVSREKKESFPLTVTSAQKNPTAFYLCASSYLGGGAEAFFGQGTRLTVV.

The genes are TRBV19 and TRBJ1-6, with D hard to call. Germline-derived CDR1 and CDR2 are LNHDA and SQIVND (reference sequence). Trimming stripped 9 bases from V and 0 bases from J, with 6 bases between. The CDR3 covers 13 residues. The CDR3 region is CASKSSYNSPLHF. The CDR3 region has the DNA TGTGCCAGCAAGAGCTCCTATAATTCACCCCTCCACTTT.

This clone appeared once. The chain has TRBV21-1 and TRBJ2-4; the table's D call of TRBD1 was not tested on the DNA. TRBV21-1 is described as a pseudogene. The CDR3 loop spans 16 amino acids. The CDR3 protein is CASSPRDRENQNIQYF. The DNA for the CDR3 is TGTGCCAGCAGCCCACGGGACAGGGAGAACCAAAACATTCAGTACTTC.

The chain uses TRBV27 and TRBJ2-7; D call uncertain. The germline V gene has CDR1 MNHEY and CDR2 SMNVEV (reference sequence). The CDR3 spans 14 residues. V was shortened by 1 base and J by 3 bases, with 10 bases between the two germline ends. CDR3 residues: CASSLLGRYYEQYF. The DNA of the CDR3 is TGTGCCAGCAGTTTATTGGGCAGGTACTACGAGCAGTACTTC.

CDR3 in DNA: TGTGCCAGCAGCCAAGGGAATAGCGGGGAGTACAATGAGCAGTTCTTC. Amino acid sequence: CASSQGNSGEYNEQFF. The V call is TRBV4-2, the J call TRBJ2-1, with TRBD2 matching 8 bases. The length of the CDR3 is 16 residues. The V and J ends lost 1 base and 4 bases, in that order; junction bases with no gene match: 6. From germline, CDR1 is LGHNA and CDR2 YNFKEQ.

The genes are TRBV11-2 and TRBJ2-3; tentative D call: TRBD2 (7 bases). Trimming took off 0 bases at V and 2 bases at J, with 15 bases between the two ends. Germline CDR1 is SGHAT and CDR2 is FQNNGV. The CDR3 extends over 17 amino acids. As DNA, the CDR3 is TGTGCCAGCAGCTTAGATCATCGGGGGGCCAACACAGATACGCAGTATTTT. Amino acids: CASSLDHRGANTDTQYF.

The rearrangement links TRBV11-1 to TRBJ2-1, with 7 bases that match TRBD2. Trimming removed 4 bases from V and 3 bases from J; junction bases left unmatched: 6. The CDR3 sequence is 15 residues long. Per germline, CDR1 SGHAT and CDR2 FQDESV (reference sequence). The CDR3 loop is CASSSGLADYNEQFF. In DNA, the CDR3 is TGTGCCAGCAGCTCCGGTCTAGCGGACTACAATGAGCAGTTCTTC.

The rearrangement joins TRBV3-1 (or the pseudogene TRBV3-2) to TRBJ1-3; D might be TRBD1 (5 bases). The CDR3 is 16 residues long. Looked up from germline, CDR1 is LGHDT and CDR2 is YNNKEL (reference sequence). V was cut by 0 bases and J by 0 bases, with 9 bases left in between. CDR3 amino acids: CASSQEWGGSGNTIYF. In DNA form, the CDR3 reads TGTGCCAGCAGCCAAGAATGGGGGGGCTCTGGAAACACCATATATTTT.

This rearrangement joins TRBV9 to TRBJ2-3; TRBD1 matches 7 bases. Per germline, CDR1 SGDLS and CDR2 YYNGEE. This CDR3 has 16 amino acids. The ends lost 2 bases at V and 0 bases at J; junction bases unmatched: 6. The CDR3 nucleotides read TGTGCCAGCAGCGTCCACGGGACAGCTAGCACAGATACGCAGTATTTT. It is translated as CASSVHGTASTDTQYF.

This clone was recorded a few times. The chain recombines TRBV27 with TRBJ2-1; 8 positions match TRBD2. CDR1 and CDR2 from the germline V gene are MNHEY and SMNVEV (reference sequence). Unmatched junction bases numbered 6, after V lost 4 bases and J lost 1 base. The CDR3 runs 16 residues. The CDR3 region is CASSSAGLGSYNEQFF. CDR3 DNA: TGTGCCAGCAGTTCGGCGGGACTAGGGTCCTACAATGAGCAGTTCTTC.

This rearrangement joins TRBV3-1 (or the pseudogene TRBV3-2) to TRBJ1-1, with no clear D. The germline V gene encodes CDR1 LGHDT and CDR2 YNNKEL (reference sequence). The CDR3 is 14 residues long. Deletions cut 1 base from V and 4 bases from J, with 10 bases between. The CDR3 is CASSQGRRATEAFF. CDR3 nucleotides: TGTGCCAGCAGCCAAGGACGGAGGGCCACTGAAGCTTTCTTT.

The J gene is TRBJ2-3, the V gene TRBV4-3; TRBD2 aligns across 9 bases. The J segment lost 1 base and the V segment lost 0 bases, leaving 2 bases of the junction unmatched. The CDR3 runs to 16 residues. From germline, CDR1 is LGHNA and CDR2 YSLEER. Here the CDR3 reads CASSQEGGGGTDTQYF. CDR3 DNA: TGCGCCAGCAGCCAAGAAGGCGGGGGGGGCACAGATACGCAGTATTTT.

The rearrangement uses TRBV19 and TRBJ1-5; 9 nucleotides align to TRBD1. The CDR3 totals 13 residues. Trimming removed 7 bases from V and 7 bases from J; junction bases left unmatched: 5. Germline assignment: CDR1 LNHDA and CDR2 SQIVND (reference sequence). CDR3 protein: CASTTGGQQPQHF. The CDR3 bases are TGTGCCAGTACAACAGGGGGCCAACAGCCCCAGCATTTT.

This clone showed up just a few times. V usage is TRBV6-5 and J usage is TRBJ1-5; TRBD1 is a possible D gene (6 bases). V was pared by 7 bases and J by 3 bases, with 13 bases between. Germline CDR1 and CDR2: MNHEY and SVGAGI. CDR3 length equals 14 residues. The CDR3 coding sequence is TGTGCCAGCACCGCGGACAGATACAATCAGCCCCAGCATTTT. It yields the protein CASTADRYNQPQHF.

For this clone: The junction shows a germline mismatch at one end, possibly a read error. V usage is TRBV7-2 and J usage is TRBJ2-7; D may be TRBD2 (5 bases). Germline CDR1 and CDR2: SGHTA and FQGNSA. CDR3 size: 15 residues. CDR3 in DNA: TGTGCCAGCAGCTTGTCTCCTTTGGACTCCCACGAGCAGTACTTC. Amino acid sequence: CASSLSPLDSHEQYF.

With regard to this clone: Other DNA sequences in this sample translate to the same CDR3. The rearrangement links TRBV6-5 to TRBJ1-1, with D possibly being TRBD1 (5 bases). The length of the CDR3 is 13 residues. The germline V gene encodes CDR1 MNHEY and CDR2 SVGAGI. V was shortened by 2 bases and J by 4 bases, with 8 bases between the two germline ends. The CDR3 region has the DNA TGTGCCAGCAGTTACGACAGAGGCACTGAAGCTTTCTTT. Protein: CASSYDRGTEAFF.

The chain combines TRBV7-8 with TRBJ1-5; 7 bases align to TRBD1. CDR3 length: 14 residues. Germline assignment: CDR1 SGHVS and CDR2 FQNEAQ. Trimming took 5 bases from V and 2 from J; bases not matched to a gene: 3. The CDR3 reads CASSRTGGNQPQHF. CDR3 sequence (DNA): TGTGCCAGCAGCCGCACAGGGGGCAATCAGCCCCAGCATTTT.